This T cell receptor (beta chain) comes out of a study of shared clonotypes between healthy human individuals. General study findings and limits: Non-shared clonotypes had lower generation probabilities than those shared by all four donors. Large depth notwithstanding, sorted-subset sequencing proved incomplete by rarefaction.

Trimming took 6 bases from V and 5 from J; bases not matched to a gene: 15. The CDR3 sequence is 16 residues long. Germline loops: CDR1 SQVTM, CDR2 ANQGSEA. Libraries were prepared by immunoSEQ multiplex PCR; TCRdb keeps only in-frame clonotypes and omits some of them. The table lists over 2 million clones, around 90% of them singletons, with around 0.4% in the top ten. On this clone itself: Its target is not known.

This clonotype was obtained from a young man in good health. Some clones in this sample may be carry-over from other donors' samples. Specimen: naive CD4+ T cells from PBMCs. Subset indicated: CD45RA+ positively selected. V usage is TRBV29-1 and J usage is TRBJ2-1; 8 nucleotides match TRBD1. This CDR3 reads CSVPELDRGRNNEQFF. The CDR3 coding sequence is TGCAGCGTCCCTGAACTAGACAGGGGTCGGAACAATGAGCAGTTCTTC.